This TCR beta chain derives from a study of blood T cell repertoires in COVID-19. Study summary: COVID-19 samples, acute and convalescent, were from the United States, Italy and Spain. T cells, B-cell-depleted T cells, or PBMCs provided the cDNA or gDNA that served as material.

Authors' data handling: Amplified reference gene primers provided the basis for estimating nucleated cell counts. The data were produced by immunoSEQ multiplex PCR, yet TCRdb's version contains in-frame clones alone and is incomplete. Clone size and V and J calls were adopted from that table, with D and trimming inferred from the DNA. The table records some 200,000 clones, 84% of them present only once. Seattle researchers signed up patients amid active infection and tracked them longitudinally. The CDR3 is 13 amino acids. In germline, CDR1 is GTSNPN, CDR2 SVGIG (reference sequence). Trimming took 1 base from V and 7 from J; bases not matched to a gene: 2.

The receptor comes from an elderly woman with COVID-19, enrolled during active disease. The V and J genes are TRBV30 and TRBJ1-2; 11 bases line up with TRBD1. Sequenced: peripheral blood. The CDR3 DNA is TGTGCCTGGAGTGGGGGACAGGGGGTTGGCTACACCTTC. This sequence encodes CAWSGGQGVGYTF.